These 17 T cell receptor beta chains were all obtained from the same sample, sequenced in a study of cytomegalovirus exposure and HLA in healthy donors. The PCR used 60 Vbeta and 13 Jbeta primers. The data were produced by immunoSEQ multiplex PCR, yet TCRdb's version contains in-frame clones alone and is incomplete. Of roughly 120,000 clones listed, more than 75% are singletons. Sequenced input: PBMCs. These TCRs come from a man aged 35-49 years in good health and CMV-seronegative.

This clone was found a few times. DNA for the CDR3: TGTGCCAGCTCGGGAACAGGGGTAATTTCACCCCTCCACTTT. It codes for CASSGTGVISPLHF. The genes are TRBV6-1 and TRBJ1-6; the match to TRBD1 covers 7 bases. The CDR3 length is 14 residues. J lost 9 bases, V lost 8 bases, and 10 bases had no gene match. CDR1 and CDR2 (germline): MNHNS, SASEGT.

This chain links TRBV6-4 with TRBJ2-1; 11 nucleotides line up with TRBD2. Unmatched junction bases numbered 12, after V lost 5 bases and J lost 6 bases. Germline CDR1 reads MRHNA; CDR2 reads SNTAGT. The CDR3 has 17 residues. The CDR3 nucleotides read TGTGCCAGCAGTCCTAGACTAGCGGGGTCCATATTCAATGAGCAGTTCTTC. As protein: CASSPRLAGSIFNEQFF.

The chain links TRBV6-1 to TRBJ2-2, with 14 positions matching TRBD2. The junction had 2 bases not matched to a gene; V was cut back by 4 bases and J by 4 bases. CDR3 length: 16 residues. Germline lookup yields CDR1 MNHNS and CDR2 SASEGT. The CDR3 here is CASSGLAGGPTGELFF. In nucleotides, the CDR3 is TGTGCCAGCAGTGGACTAGCGGGGGGGCCCACCGGGGAGCTGTTTTTT.

This chain joins TRBV6-1 and TRBJ2-7, with 7 bases lining up with TRBD1. This CDR3 contains 13 residues. J was trimmed by 3 bases and V by 6 bases; bases with no gene match: 5. Germline lookup yields CDR1 MNHNS and CDR2 SASEGT. The CDR3 loop is CASSRDSYYEQYF. The CDR3 coding sequence is TGTGCCAGCAGCCGGGACAGTTACTACGAGCAGTACTTC.

The chain combines TRBV6-5 with TRBJ1-1, with D perhaps TRBD1 (5 bases). CDR3 length: 13 residues. The V gene lost 5 bases and the J gene lost 3 bases, with 10 bases spanning the gap. The germline gives CDR1 MNHEY, CDR2 SVGAGI. The CDR3 spells CASSRGGDTEAFF. The CDR3 DNA sequence: TGTGCCAGCAGTAGAGGAGGGGACACTGAAGCTTTCTTT.

The gene calls are TRBV29-1 and TRBJ2-7, with a weak D call TRBD1 (5 bases). The V end lost 4 bases, the J end lost 2 bases, and 9 bases lay between the germline ends. The CDR3 is made up of 12 amino acids. The germline V gene encodes CDR1 SQVTM and CDR2 ANQGSEA. For the CDR3, the DNA is TGCAGCGTTGGACAGATTCCCTACGAGCAGTACTTC. Encoded protein: CSVGQIPYEQYF.

The table lists this clone with a count of one. The chain carries TRBV2 and TRBJ1-2; possibly TRBD1 for D (5 bases). CDR1 is SNHLY and CDR2 is FYNNEI in the germline V gene. The CDR3 runs 13 residues. The ends were cut back, 5 bases at V and 2 bases at J, with 9 bases in the middle. CDR3 sequence (DNA): TGTGCCAGCAGTCAGGGTTTGAACTATGGCTACACCTTC. The encoded protein is CASSQGLNYGYTF.

The CDR3 region has the DNA TGTGCCTGGGGACAGGAAAACATTCAGTACTTC. Amino acid sequence: CAWGQENIQYF. The chain couples TRBV30 to TRBJ2-4; TRBD1 aligns across 7 bases. The CDR3 totals 11 residues. CDR1 and CDR2 (germline): GTSNPN, SVGIG (reference sequence). After removal of 5 bases from V and 5 bases from J, the junction contained 0 bases not matched to a gene. The full variable domain, in which reference TRBV30 and TRBJ2-4 provide the parts outside the CDR3, is SQTIHQWPATLVQPVGSPLSLECTVEGTSNPNLYWYRQAAGRGLQLLFYSVGIGQISSEVPQNLSASRPQDRQFILSSKKLLLSDSGFYLCAWGQENIQYFGAGTRLSVL.

The chain employs TRBV10-3 and TRBJ1-2, with 7 bases matching TRBD1. Germline V gene sequence: CDR1 ENHRY, CDR2 SYGVKD. The CDR3 loop spans 15 amino acids. The junction had 11 bases not matched to a gene; V was cut back by 6 bases and J by 4 bases. DNA of the CDR3: TGTGCCATCAGAGCGGACAGGTCTGACTTCTATGGCTACACCTTC. Its protein product is CAIRADRSDFYGYTF.

The J gene is TRBJ2-7, the V gene TRBV10-3; no clear D gene. The CDR3 loop spans 13 amino acids. Between the trimmed V and J ends, which lost 8 bases and 6 bases, there was a span of 17 bases. Looked up from germline, CDR1 is ENHRY and CDR2 is SYGVKD. The CDR3 protein is CAIGSVSSGEQYF. In DNA, the CDR3 is TGTGCCATCGGGTCGGTCTCTTCAGGCGAGCAGTACTTC.

The rearrangement uses TRBV9 and TRBJ2-3; D gene uncertain. The CDR3 spans 15 residues. The germline V gene has CDR1 SGDLS and CDR2 YYNGEE. V dropped 0 bases and J dropped 3 bases, with 11 bases sitting between them. Written as DNA, the CDR3 is TGTGCCAGCAGCGTAGGTTCCAGACAAACAGATACGCAGTATTTT. It is translated as CASSVGSRQTDTQYF.

The genes are TRBV15 and TRBJ2-1, with D hard to call. Germline V gene sequence: CDR1 LNHNV, CDR2 YYDKDF (reference sequence). The CDR3 extends over 12 amino acids. With 3 bases removed from V and 5 bases from J, the gap between germline ends came to 5 bases. The CDR3 nucleotides are TGTGCCACCAGCAGCATTGACAATGAGCAGTTCTTC. This translates into CATSSIDNEQFF.

The J gene is TRBJ2-7, the V gene TRBV5-1; D possibly uses TRBD1 or TRBD2 (7 bases each). Germline CDR1 reads SGHRS; CDR2 reads YFSETQ. The V gene lost 4 bases and the J gene lost 0 bases, with 17 bases spanning the gap. This CDR3 has 16 amino acids. The CDR3 DNA sequence: TGCGCCAGCAGCCTGGGAGGGGACAGTAGCTCCTACGAGCAGTACTTC. It specifies CASSLGGDSSSYEQYF.

The chain employs TRBV30 and TRBJ2-1; 10 nucleotides match TRBD1. Trimming cost V 6 bases and J 4 bases; bases outside gene matches: 15. Germline lookup yields CDR1 GTSNPN and CDR2 SVGIG (reference sequence). CDR3 size: 17 residues. CDR3 sequence: CACPGQGPTSIYNEQFF. The CDR3 nucleotides read TGTGCCTGTCCGGGACAGGGGCCGACCTCGATTTACAATGAGCAGTTCTTC.

The chain links TRBV4-2 to TRBJ2-2; no reliable D call. This CDR3 has 14 residues. Trimming shortened V by 2 bases and J by 0 bases, and 4 bases separated the two germline ends. The germline gives CDR1 LGHNA, CDR2 YNFKEQ. CDR3 in amino acids: CASSQPANTGELFF. In DNA, the CDR3 is TGTGCCAGCAGCCAACCCGCGAACACCGGGGAGCTGTTTTTT.

The rearrangement uses TRBV2 and TRBJ1-3, with TRBD1 identical over 10 bases. The CDR3 consists of 15 residues. CDR1 and CDR2 (germline): SNHLY, FYNNEI. V lost 5 bases to trimming and J lost 8 bases; unmatched junction nucleotides: 9. CDR3 sequence: CASSQGQGGRYTIYF. Written as DNA, the CDR3 is TGTGCCAGCAGTCAAGGACAGGGGGGAAGGTACACCATATATTTT. Filled out from reference TRBV2 and TRBJ1-3, the complete variable domain reads EPEVTQTPSHQVTQMGQEVILRCVPISNHLYFYWYRQILGQKVEFLVSFYNNEISEKSEIFDDQFSVERPDGSNFTLKIRSTKLEDSAMYFCASSQGQGGRYTIYFGEGSWLTVV.

This chain connects TRBV4-1 to TRBJ1-2; D possibly corresponds to TRBD1 (5 bases). The CDR3 spans 15 residues. Germline lookup yields CDR1 MGHRA and CDR2 YSYEKL. Trimming left V 1 base short and J 2 bases short, with 11 bases between. CDR3 sequence (DNA): TGCGCCAGCAGCCAAGCGGGTCAGGGAAACTATGGCTACACCTTC. Its protein product is CASSQAGQGNYGYTF.